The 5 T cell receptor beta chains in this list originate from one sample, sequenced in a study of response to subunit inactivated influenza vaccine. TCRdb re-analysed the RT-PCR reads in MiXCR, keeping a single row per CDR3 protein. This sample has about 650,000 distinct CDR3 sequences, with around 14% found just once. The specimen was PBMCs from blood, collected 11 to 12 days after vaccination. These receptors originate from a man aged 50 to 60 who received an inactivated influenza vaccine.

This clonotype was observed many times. DNA of the CDR3: TGTGCCAGCAGCTCCTCCCGGACCCTAAATCAGTACTTC. It codes for CASSSSRTLNQYF. This chain uses TRBV7-9 with TRBJ2-5; D not certain. Germline V gene sequence: CDR1 SEHNR, CDR2 FQNEAQ (reference sequence). CDR3 length equals 13 residues. V was shortened by 4 bases and J by 11 bases, with 17 bases between the two germline ends. Based on the CDR3 plus reference TRBV7-9 and TRBJ2-5, the full variable domain is DTGVSQNPRHKITKRGQNVTFRCDPISEHNRLYWYRQTLGQGPEFLTYFQNEAQLEKSRLLSDRFSAERPKGSFSTLEIQRTEQGDSAMYLCASSSSRTLNQYFGPGTRLLVL.

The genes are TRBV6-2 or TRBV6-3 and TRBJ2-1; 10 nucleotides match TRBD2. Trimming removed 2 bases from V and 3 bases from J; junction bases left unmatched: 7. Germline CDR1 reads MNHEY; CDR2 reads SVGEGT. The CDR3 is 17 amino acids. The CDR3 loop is CASSYRSGGTLYNEQFF. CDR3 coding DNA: TGTGCCAGCAGTTACCGTAGCGGGGGGACCCTCTACAATGAGCAGTTCTTC.

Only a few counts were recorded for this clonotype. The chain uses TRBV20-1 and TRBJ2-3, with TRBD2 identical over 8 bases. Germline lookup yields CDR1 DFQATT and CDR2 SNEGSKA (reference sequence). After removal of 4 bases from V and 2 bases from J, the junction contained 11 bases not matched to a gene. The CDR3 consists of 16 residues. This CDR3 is CSATSPGLVYTDTQYF. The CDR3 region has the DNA TGCAGTGCTACCTCCCCGGGACTAGTCTACACAGATACGCAGTATTTT.

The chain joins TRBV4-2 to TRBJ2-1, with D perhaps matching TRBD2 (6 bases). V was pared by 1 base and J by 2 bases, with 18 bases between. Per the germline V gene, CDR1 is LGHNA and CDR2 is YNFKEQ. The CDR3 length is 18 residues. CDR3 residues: CASSQGWLQRVTYNEQFF. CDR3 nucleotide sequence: TGTGCCAGCAGCCAAGGTTGGTTACAGCGGGTGACCTACAATGAGCAGTTCTTC.

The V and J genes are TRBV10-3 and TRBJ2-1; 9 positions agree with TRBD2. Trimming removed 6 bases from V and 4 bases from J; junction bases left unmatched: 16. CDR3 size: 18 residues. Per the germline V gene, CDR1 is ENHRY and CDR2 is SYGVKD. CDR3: CAIRKQGTNLAGYNEQFF. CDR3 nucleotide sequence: TGTGCCATCAGAAAACAGGGGACAAATCTAGCGGGGTACAATGAGCAGTTCTTC.